These T cell receptor beta chains were read from a single sample in a study of blood T cell repertoires in COVID-19. Here immunoSEQ multiplex PCR was the method, and the copy in TCRdb shows in-frame clones only, minus some. The sample includes 200,000 to 250,000 clones, around 88% of them seen just once. The sample consisted of peripheral blood. The receptors stem from an elderly man with acute or convalescent COVID-19. CDR3s include the opening cysteine and the closing phenylalanine or tryptophan. D genes are given only for firm matches. Clone size, where shown, is once, few, many, or a class for clones that have expanded.

clone size,D gene,J gene,V gene,CDR3 protein,CDR3 DNA
.,TRBD2,TRBJ2-1,TRBV5-4,CASSPGGSGSWSYNEQFF,TGTGCCAGCAGCCCGGGCGGTAGCGGGAGTTGGTCCTACAATGAGCAGTTCTTC
.,TRBD2,TRBJ2-2,TRBV28,CAITRLAGVTGELFF,TGTGCCATAACAAGGCTAGCGGGAGTCACCGGGGAGCTGTTTTTT
.,.,TRBJ2-2,TRBV7-2,CASSLNPPTATGELFF,TGTGCCAGCAGCTTAAACCCTCCGACAGCCACCGGGGAGCTGTTTTTT
.,TRBD1,TRBJ1-2,TRBV9,CASSFGQGTYGYTF,TGTGCCAGCAGCTTCGGACAGGGAACCTATGGCTACACCTTC
few,.,TRBJ1-5,TRBV6-5,CASSSTADQPQHF,TGTGCCAGCAGCTCGACTGCTGATCAGCCCCAGCATTTT
.,TRBD1,TRBJ1-5,TRBV28,CASSLDRGYANQPQHF,TGTGCCAGCAGTTTAGACAGGGGTTATGCAAATCAGCCCCAGCATTTT
.,.,TRBJ2-7,TRBV3-1/TRBV3-2,CASSVAGTPYEQYF,TGTGCCAGCAGCGTCGCCGGGACACCATACGAGCAGTACTTC
.,.,TRBJ1-2,TRBV6-6,CASSQRGAHGYTF,TGTGCCAGCAGTCAACGGGGGGCGCATGGCTACACCTTC
.,.,TRBJ1-2,TRBV5-1,CASSLVMEGYGYTF,TGCGCCAGCAGCTTGGTTATGGAGGGCTATGGCTACACCTTC
.,TRBD2,TRBJ2-2,TRBV5-4,CASSLEGGPSTGELFF,TGTGCCAGCAGCTTAGAGGGAGGGCCAAGCACCGGGGAGCTGTTTTTT
few,TRBD1,TRBJ1-1,TRBV5-6,CASSAGTGRRNTEAFF,TGTGCCAGCAGCGCCGGGACAGGGAGAAGGAACACTGAAGCTTTCTTT
.,.,TRBJ2-2,TRBV11-2,CASSLEFTDVVVGNTGELFF,TGTGCCAGCAGCTTAGAGTTCACAGACGTGGTAGTGGGGAACACCGGGGAGCTGTTTTTT